The 26 T cell receptor beta chains below were found in one sample sequenced in a study of CXCR3-negative and CXCR3-positive naive CD8 T cells. TRB cDNA was prepared as libraries by UMI-labeled 5' RACE. Following a re-call of the 5' RACE reads, TCRdb has one entry per CDR3 protein and lacks DNA. The listing records 40,000 to 45,000 distinct CDR3 sequences. The specimen was memory CD8+ T cells from blood. These receptors were collected from a human donor in good health. Some clones in this sample may be carry-over from other donors' samples.

The chain's CDR3 is CASSFSPGGTGELFF. V usage is TRBV27 and J usage is TRBJ2-2; TCRdb picks TRBD2, but there is no DNA to check that call. This CDR3 contains 15 residues. The V gene's germline CDR1 is MNHEY and CDR2 SMNVEV (reference sequence).

The chain has TRBV12-3 or TRBV12-4 and TRBJ2-7; TCRdb gives TRBD1 as the D gene, but with no DNA this cannot be confirmed. This CDR3 region has 14 residues. Here the CDR3 reads CASSFAGASYEQYF.

V usage is TRBV4-1 and J usage is TRBJ1-1; the D gene TCRdb calls, TRBD1, cannot be checked with no DNA. The germline CDR1 and CDR2 sequences are MGHRA and YSYEKL. The CDR3 is 16 amino acids. This CDR3 is CASSQDPGLGGTEAFF.

The J gene is TRBJ2-5, the V gene TRBV29-1. This CDR3 has 19 residues. Germline values: CDR1 SQVTM, CDR2 ANQGSEA. The CDR3 sequence is CSVDSDGDTRDRVGETQYF.

This rearrangement joins TRBV29-1 to TRBJ2-7. Germline CDR1 and CDR2: SQVTM and ANQGSEA. The CDR3 runs 11 residues. CDR3 sequence: CSVYGSGEQYF.

This sequence joins TRBV11-2 and TRBJ2-7; TCRdb names TRBD1, which stays unverified in the absence of DNA. CDR1 SGHAT and CDR2 FQNNGV come from the germline V gene. The CDR3 runs to 13 residues. CDR3 in amino acids: CASQQGGLYEQYF.

The V and J genes are TRBV12-5 and TRBJ2-3. This CDR3 region has 14 residues. Germline CDR1 is LGHNT and CDR2 is FRNRAP. CDR3 region: CASGLDKPTDTQYF.

The CDR3 loop is CSARAAGEIDEQFF. This chain uses TRBV20-1 with TRBJ2-1; TCRdb returns TRBD1, unconfirmable since there is no DNA. The germline gives CDR1 DFQATT, CDR2 SNEGSKA (reference sequence). CDR3 length equals 14 residues.

This chain uses TRBV7-8 with TRBJ2-2; the D call from TCRdb, TRBD1, cannot be confirmed without DNA. The CDR3 totals 13 residues. The germline CDR1 and CDR2 sequences are SGHVS and FQNEAQ. CDR3 residues: CATSTGVTGELFF.

V and J are TRBV4-3 and TRBJ1-1; no DNA is available, so the TRBD1 call from TCRdb remains unchecked. CDR3 size: 16 residues. Germline V gives CDR1 LGHNA, CDR2 YSLEER. The CDR3 region is CASSQDSTGTITEAFF.

The chain employs TRBV29-1 and TRBJ2-1; the TCRdb D gene call, TRBD2, has no DNA to confirm it. The germline V gene encodes CDR1 SQVTM and CDR2 ANQGSEA. The CDR3 consists of 12 residues. The CDR3 loop is CSVGGTFNEQFF.

The chain recombines TRBV20-1 with TRBJ2-7; TCRdb reports TRBD1, a call that lacks DNA to check it against. The germline CDR1 and CDR2 sequences are DFQATT and SNEGSKA (reference sequence). The CDR3 is 14 amino acids. The CDR3 protein is CSARELQGHYEQYF.

This chain links TRBV9 with TRBJ2-5; no DNA is available, so the TRBD1 call from TCRdb remains unchecked. CDR3 size: 17 residues. Germline-derived CDR1 and CDR2 are SGDLS and YYNGEE. CDR3 sequence reads: CASSVAEPGQGVKTQYF. Drawing the rest from reference TRBV9 and TRBJ2-5, the complete variable domain is DSGVTQTPKHLITATGQRVTLRCSPRSGDLSVYWYQQSLDQGLQFLIQYYNGEERAKGNILERFSAQQFPDLHSELNLSSLELGDSALYFCASSVAEPGQGVKTQYFGPGTRLLVL.

This rearrangement joins TRBV7-2 to TRBJ2-7. The CDR3 loop spans 13 amino acids. Per the germline V gene, CDR1 is SGHTA and CDR2 is FQGNSA. The CDR3: CASSLARGYEQYF.

The chain is built from TRBV9 and TRBJ1-1; TCRdb's D gene call, TRBD1, goes unchecked for lack of DNA. From germline, CDR1 is SGDLS and CDR2 YYNGEE. The CDR3 totals 16 residues. The CDR3 is CASSVPDRGASTEAFF.

The gene calls are TRBV14 and TRBJ2-5. CDR1 and CDR2 (germline): SGHDN, FVKESK. CDR3 length equals 15 residues. The CDR3 protein is CASSQDWARQETQYF. Looking up the rest from reference TRBV14 and TRBJ2-5 gives the full variable domain: EAGVTQFPSHSVIEKGQTVTLRCDPISGHDNLYWYRRVMGKEIKFLLHFVKESKQDESGMPNNRFLAERTGGTYSTLKVQPAELEDSGVYFCASSQDWARQETQYFGPGTRLLVL.

The chain carries TRBV6-1 and TRBJ2-7; no DNA is available, so the TRBD2 call from TCRdb remains unchecked. Germline values: CDR1 MNHNS, CDR2 SASEGT. This CDR3 region has 14 residues. The chain's CDR3 is CASTHPPPYYEQYF.

The chain has TRBV29-1 and TRBJ2-1; the TCRdb D gene call, TRBD2, has no DNA to confirm it. There are 14 residues in the CDR3. Germline assignment: CDR1 SQVTM and CDR2 ANQGSEA. This CDR3 reads CSVTTSGTYNEQFF.

V is TRBV5-6 and J is TRBJ2-7. CDR1 and CDR2 (germline): SGHDT, YYEEEE. The CDR3 is 14 amino acids. This CDR3 reads CASSYYRDSYEQYF.

This CDR3 is CASSLPSGTPTYEQYF. V is TRBV28 and J is TRBJ2-7; the D call of TRBD2 rests on TCRdb alone, since no DNA is present to check it. The CDR3 runs 16 residues. In germline, CDR1 is MDHEN, CDR2 SYDVKM. Full variable domain (rest looked up from reference TRBV28 and TRBJ2-7): DVKVTQSSRYLVKRTGEKVFLECVQDMDHENMFWYRQDPGLGLRLIYFSYDVKMKEKGDIPEGYSVSREKKERFSLILESASTNQTSMYLCASSLPSGTPTYEQYFGPGTRLTVT.

The V and J genes are TRBV20-1 and TRBJ2-1; TCRdb designates TRBD1, a call that cannot be tested without DNA. The CDR3 runs 15 residues. Germline V gene data show CDR1 as DFQATT and CDR2 as SNEGSKA (reference sequence). CDR3 sequence: CSASPSPGSYNEQFF.

The chain combines TRBV7-9 with TRBJ1-1. From germline, CDR1 is SEHNR and CDR2 FQNEAQ (reference sequence). This CDR3 contains 16 residues. The CDR3 region is CASSLAVRYEQPEAFF.

The chain recombines TRBV20-1 with TRBJ2-3; without DNA, the TCRdb call of TRBD2 cannot be checked. CDR3 length: 13 residues. Germline CDR1 and CDR2: DFQATT and SNEGSKA (reference sequence). Here the CDR3 reads CSEAGGYTDTQYF.

The rearrangement uses TRBV6-6 and TRBJ2-3. The CDR3 runs to 12 residues. Looked up from germline, CDR1 is MNHNY and CDR2 is SVGAGI (reference sequence). The chain's CDR3 is CASSYQTDTQYF.

The rearrangement links TRBV6-4 to TRBJ1-1; TCRdb returns TRBD1, unconfirmable since there is no DNA. The germline V gene has CDR1 MRHNA and CDR2 SNTAGT. The CDR3 runs 13 residues. The CDR3 protein is CASSGGENTEAFF.

This chain connects TRBV20-1 to TRBJ1-3. This CDR3 contains 13 residues. Germline V lookup: CDR1 DFQATT, CDR2 SNEGSKA (reference sequence). This CDR3 is CSARSPSGNTIYF.